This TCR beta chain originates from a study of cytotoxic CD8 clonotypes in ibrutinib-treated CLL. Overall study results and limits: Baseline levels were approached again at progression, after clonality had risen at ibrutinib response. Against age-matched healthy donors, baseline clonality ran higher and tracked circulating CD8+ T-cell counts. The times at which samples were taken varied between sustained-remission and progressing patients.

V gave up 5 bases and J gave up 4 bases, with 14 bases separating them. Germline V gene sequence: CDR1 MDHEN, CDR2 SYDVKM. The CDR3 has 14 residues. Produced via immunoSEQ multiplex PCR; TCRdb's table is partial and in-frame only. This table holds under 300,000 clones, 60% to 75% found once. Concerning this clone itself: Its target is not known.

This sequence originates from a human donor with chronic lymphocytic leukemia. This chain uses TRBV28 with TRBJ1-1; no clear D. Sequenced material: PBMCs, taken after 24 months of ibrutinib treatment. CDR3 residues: CASSPPTGSTEAFF. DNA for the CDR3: TGTGCCAGCAGTCCCCCCACGGGAAGCACTGAAGCTTTCTTT.